These 6 T cell receptor beta chains were sequenced from one sample in a study of blood T cell repertoires in COVID-19. The protocol was immunoSEQ multiplex PCR, while the TCRdb copy is restricted to in-frame clones and leaves out a portion. The table has 150,000 to 200,000 clones, around 90% seen once. Input material: PBMCs or T cells enriched from blood (not recorded which). Receptors originate from a woman in her 30s who had recovered from COVID-19.

The chain's CDR3 is CASSAGGSPLHF. The CDR3 nucleotides read TGTGCCAGCTCGGCCGGGGGTTCACCCCTCCACTTT. The chain couples TRBV11-3 to TRBJ1-6; D is possibly TRBD1 (5 bases). This CDR3 spans 12 amino acids. The germline gives CDR1 SGHNT, CDR2 YENEEA. V lost 8 bases and J 9 bases, leaving 11 bases between the germline ends.

V usage is TRBV12-3 or TRBV12-4 and J usage is TRBJ1-1, with TRBD1 identical over 7 bases. The CDR3 is made up of 13 amino acids. With V trimmed by 5 bases and J by 7 bases, 7 bases remained unmatched. CDR3 in DNA: TGTGCCAGCAGTCTCACAGGGGCCAGTGAAGCTTTCTTT. The encoded protein is CASSLTGASEAFF.

The chain carries TRBV14 and TRBJ2-5; 7 bases agree with TRBD1. The CDR3 totals 14 residues. Trimming removed 4 bases from V and 2 bases from J; junction bases left unmatched: 4. Germline V gives CDR1 SGHDN, CDR2 FVKESK. The CDR3 is CASSRGQRQETQYF. The CDR3 nucleotides are TGTGCCAGCAGCCGGGGACAGAGACAAGAGACCCAGTACTTC. Full variable domain (remainder filled in from reference TRBV14 and TRBJ2-5): EAGVTQFPSHSVIEKGQTVTLRCDPISGHDNLYWYRRVMGKEIKFLLHFVKESKQDESGMPNNRFLAERTGGTYSTLKVQPAELEDSGVYFCASSRGQRQETQYFGPGTRLLVL.

This chain connects TRBV7-9 to TRBJ1-2; TRBD1 aligns across 7 bases. This CDR3 is 13 amino acids long. V was clipped by 4 bases and J by 7 bases; unmatched bases: 6. The germline gives CDR1 SEHNR, CDR2 FQNEAQ (reference sequence). CDR3 residues: CASSSEGAGGYTF. CDR3 nucleotides: TGTGCCAGCAGCTCCGAGGGGGCCGGTGGCTACACCTTC.

V usage is TRBV11-3 and J usage is TRBJ1-1; D remains ambiguous. CDR1 SGHNT and CDR2 YENEEA come from the germline V gene. The CDR3 loop spans 12 amino acids. V dropped 5 bases and J dropped 4 bases, with 8 bases sitting between them. The CDR3 DNA reads as TGTGCCAGCAGCCGGGATGGCACTGAAGCTTTCTTT. It translates to CASSRDGTEAFF. Together with reference TRBV11-3 and TRBJ1-1, the CDR3 gives the full variable domain: EAGVVQSPRYKIIEKKQPVAFWCNPISGHNTLYWYLQNLGQGPELLIRYENEEAVDDSQLPKDRFSAERLKGVDSTLKIQPAELGDSAVYLCASSRDGTEAFFGQGTRLTVV.

The chain carries TRBV7-9 and TRBJ1-2; no definite D call. This CDR3 has 14 amino acids. Germline loops: CDR1 SEHNR, CDR2 FQNEAQ (reference sequence). The V and J ends lost 3 bases and 3 bases respectively, with 11 bases between them. In nucleotides, the CDR3 is TGTGCCAGCAGCTTTGTCGCGGCCGACTATGGCTACACCTTC. Translated: CASSFVAADYGYTF.